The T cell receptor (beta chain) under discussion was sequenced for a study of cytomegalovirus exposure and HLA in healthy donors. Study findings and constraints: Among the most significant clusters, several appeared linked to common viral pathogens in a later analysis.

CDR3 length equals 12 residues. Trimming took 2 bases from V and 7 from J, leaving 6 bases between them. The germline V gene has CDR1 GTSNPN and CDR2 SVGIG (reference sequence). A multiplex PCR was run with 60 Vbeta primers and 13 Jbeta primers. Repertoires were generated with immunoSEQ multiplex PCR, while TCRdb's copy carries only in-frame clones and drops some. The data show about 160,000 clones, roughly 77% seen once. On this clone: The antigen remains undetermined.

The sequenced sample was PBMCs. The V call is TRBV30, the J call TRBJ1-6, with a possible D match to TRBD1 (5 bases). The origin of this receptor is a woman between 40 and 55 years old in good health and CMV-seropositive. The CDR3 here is CAWSTGNSPLHF. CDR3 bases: TGTGCCTGGAGTACAGGAAATTCACCCCTCCACTTT.